The 27 T cell receptor beta chains below were found in one sample sequenced in a study of shared clonotypes between healthy human individuals. The protocol was immunoSEQ multiplex PCR, while the TCRdb copy is restricted to in-frame clones and leaves out a portion. Among about 99,000 clones listed, 40% to 55% were seen once. The sequenced sample consisted of PBMCs. All receptors come from a middle-aged woman in good health. Some clones in this sample may be carry-over from other donors' samples.

The sample holds many counts of this clone. The chain couples TRBV5-4 to TRBJ2-7, with TRBD2 matching over 10 bases. This CDR3 has 14 amino acids. J lost 2 bases, V lost 4 bases, and 3 bases had no gene match. Germline V gene sequence: CDR1 SGHNT, CDR2 YYREEE (reference sequence). The CDR3 sequence: CASSRSGRAYEQYF. CDR3 sequence (DNA): TGTGCCAGCAGCCGGAGCGGGAGGGCCTACGAGCAGTACTTC.

Of note for this clone: It may be a read error: a sequence one base away is much more abundant. V is TRBV12-5 and J is TRBJ2-5; D assignment may be TRBD1 or TRBD2 (5 bases each). The J call may be incorrect, as the DNA end agrees better with TRBJ2-7. CDR1 LGHNT and CDR2 FRNRAP come from the germline V gene. This CDR3 region has 15 residues. The CDR3 nucleotides read TGTGCTAGTGGTTTGGGGGACGGGATGGGCTACGAGCAGTACTTC. It encodes CASGLGDGMGYEQYF.

The chain combines TRBV7-2 with TRBJ2-3; 9 bases map to TRBD1. J was trimmed by 3 bases and V by 5 bases; bases with no gene match: 6. The CDR3 runs 15 residues. CDR1 is SGHTA, CDR2 FQGNSA, per germline. CDR3 nucleotide sequence: TGTGCCAGCAGCCCATGGGACAGGGAGACAGATACGCAGTATTTT. This gives the protein CASSPWDRETDTQYF.

Remarks on this clone: With only one base between it and a far larger clone, this is likely a read error. The chain carries TRBV30 and TRBJ1-4; D perhaps matches TRBD1 (5 bases). Trimming stripped 4 bases from V and 10 bases from J, with 22 bases between. Germline CDR1 and CDR2: GTSNPN and SVGIG (reference sequence). The CDR3 totals 15 residues. The CDR3 nucleotides are TGTGCCTGGAATCTTTCCGGAACCTCAAGGGGAAAACTGTTTTTT. It yields the protein CAWNLSGTSRGKLFF.

This clone was seen a handful of times. This chain joins TRBV6-6 and TRBJ2-1, with 10 bases aligning to TRBD2. Germline V gives CDR1 MNHNY, CDR2 SVGAGI (reference sequence). V lost 6 bases, J lost 8 bases, and 10 bases stayed unmatched. This CDR3 contains 15 residues. CDR3: CASRPLAGVSHEQFF. In nucleotides, the CDR3 is TGTGCCAGCAGGCCCCTAGCGGGAGTCTCCCATGAGCAGTTCTTC.

The V call is TRBV30, the J call TRBJ2-5; possibly TRBD2 for D (5 bases). The DNA end is more similar to TRBJ2-7, so the J call may be wrong. This CDR3 spans 12 amino acids. Germline CDR1 GTSNPN, CDR2 SVGIG (reference sequence). CDR3 residues: CAWSGRRYEQYF. The DNA for the CDR3 is TGTGCCTGGAGTGGGAGGAGGTACGAGCAGTACTTC.

The V gene is TRBV5-1, the J gene TRBJ2-7; D could derive from TRBD1 or TRBD2 (5 bases each). The better agreement between TRBJ2-5 and the DNA end casts doubt on the J call. The CDR3 sequence is 14 residues long. The germline CDR1 and CDR2 sequences are SGHRS and YFSETQ. The CDR3 DNA reads as TGCGCCAGCAGCTGGGACGGTTTCCAAGAGACCCAGTACTTC. Translating gives CASSWDGFQETQYF.

This chain links TRBV6-5 with TRBJ1-5; D gene ambiguous. The CDR3 has 14 amino acids. Germline V gene lookup returns CDR1 MNHEY and CDR2 SVGAGI. Trimming stripped 5 bases from V and 4 bases from J, with 12 bases between. DNA of the CDR3: TGTGCCAGCAGTGATCGGGTAGGTAATCAGCCCCAGCATTTT. It specifies CASSDRVGNQPQHF.

This clone occurred many times. In DNA, the CDR3 is TGCGCCAGCAGCCAAGGCTCAGACTATCGGGAAAAACTGTTTTTT. This sequence encodes CASSQGSDYREKLFF. The J gene is TRBJ1-4, the V gene TRBV4-1, with D unclear. CDR1 is MGHRA, CDR2 YSYEKL, per germline. CDR3 length equals 15 residues. Trimming removed 1 base from V and 8 bases from J, with 14 bases in between.

This clone showed up just a few times. The rearrangement links TRBV29-1 to TRBJ1-3, with TRBD1 matching 7 bases. The CDR3 runs to 14 residues. Trimming took 3 bases from V and 0 from J; bases not matched to a gene: 2. CDR1 and CDR2 from the germline V gene are SQVTM and ANQGSEA. This chain's CDR3 is CSVETGSSGNTIYF. In nucleotides, the CDR3 is TGCAGCGTTGAGACAGGGAGCTCTGGAAACACCATATATTTT.

This clone was observed a single time. The chain has TRBV9 and TRBJ1-2, with D uncertain. CDR1 is SGDLS, CDR2 YYNGEE, per germline. The CDR3 totals 13 residues. The germline V and J ends were trimmed by 3 bases and 3 bases, with 9 bases remaining between them. The CDR3 DNA reads as TGTGCCAGCAGCGCGGGATTAGACTATGGCTACACCTTC. This gives the protein CASSAGLDYGYTF.

In this sample, this clone turned up a few times. J is TRBJ2-7 and V is TRBV7-2, with D perhaps given as TRBD1 or TRBD2 (6 bases each). V shed 5 bases and J shed 0 bases, with 11 bases lying between them. Per the germline V gene, CDR1 is SGHTA and CDR2 is FQGNSA. CDR3 length equals 14 residues. The CDR3 bases are TGTGCCAGCAGCATAGGGGGGAGCTCCTACGAGCAGTACTTC. It encodes CASSIGGSSYEQYF.

V usage is TRBV2 and J usage is TRBJ1-2; the match to TRBD1 covers 8 bases. This CDR3 is built from 12 residues. The germline gives CDR1 SNHLY, CDR2 FYNNEI. V was clipped by 6 bases and J by 7 bases; unmatched bases: 4. DNA of the CDR3: TGTGCCAGCAGGAGGACAGGGAGTGGCTACACCTTC. As protein: CASRRTGSGYTF.

The chain joins TRBV28 to TRBJ1-4, with D maybe TRBD1 (6 bases). CDR1 is MDHEN, CDR2 SYDVKM, per germline. V lost 7 bases and J lost 4, with 16 bases in between. This CDR3 comprises 15 residues. CDR3 nucleotide sequence: TGTGCCAGCACCTCCCCTGGACAGTTTAATGAAAAACTGTTTTTT. This encodes CASTSPGQFNEKLFF.

The V call is TRBV6-5, the J call TRBJ2-5; tentatively, D is TRBD1 (6 bases). Germline V gene data show CDR1 as MNHEY and CDR2 as SVGAGI. Trimming cost V 7 bases and J 2 bases, with 14 bases left between them. The length of the CDR3 is 14 residues. The CDR3 loop is CASKRPTGQETQYF. In DNA form, the CDR3 reads TGTGCCAGCAAGCGACCGACAGGTCAAGAGACCCAGTACTTC.

For this clone: This is likely an artifact of a read error, given a far larger clone one base away. This chain connects TRBV10-3 to TRBJ1-1, with D possibly being TRBD1 (5 bases). Germline values: CDR1 ENHRY, CDR2 SYGVKD. The CDR3 consists of 12 residues. The V end lost 6 bases, the J end lost 0 bases, and 5 bases lay between the germline ends. As DNA, the CDR3 is TGTGCCATCAGGGGACTGAACACTGAAGCTTTCTTT. Amino acid sequence: CAIRGLNTEAFF.

This clone was counted between two and nine times. The CDR3 bases are TGTGCCAGCAGTAACCTCTACGAGCAGTACTTC. Translated: CASSNLYEQYF. J is TRBJ2-7 and V is TRBV25-1; the D is unclear. The CDR3 sequence is 11 residues long. The germline V and J ends were trimmed by 5 bases and 3 bases, with 5 bases remaining between them. Germline CDR1 MGHDK, CDR2 SYGVNS.

This chain connects TRBV4-1 to TRBJ2-7; 8 bases line up with TRBD1. CDR3 size: 15 residues. Germline CDR1 and CDR2: MGHRA and YSYEKL. Unmatched junction bases numbered 4, after V lost 0 bases and J lost 3 bases. Here the CDR3 DNA reads TGCGCCAGCAGCCAAGACCGGGACAGGCACTACGAGCAGTACTTC. Amino acids: CASSQDRDRHYEQYF.

This clone was recorded many times. The V call is TRBV11-3, the J call TRBJ2-3; no clear D. Germline loops: CDR1 SGHNT, CDR2 YENEEA. With 5 bases removed from V and 0 bases from J, the gap between germline ends came to 9 bases. The CDR3 spans 14 residues. CDR3 nucleotides: TGTGCCAGCAGCCCCCGGAGAAGCACAGATACGCAGTATTTT. This translates into CASSPRRSTDTQYF.

The chain couples TRBV30 to TRBJ2-7; 9 bases align to TRBD2. The germline CDR1 and CDR2 sequences are GTSNPN and SVGIG (reference sequence). Losses at the gene ends were 0 bases for V and 4 bases for J; bases not matched to a gene: 10. This CDR3 is 16 amino acids long. The CDR3 region is CAWSVVASGAFYEQYF. Written as DNA, the CDR3 is TGTGCCTGGAGTGTAGTGGCTAGCGGGGCATTTTACGAGCAGTACTTC.

This clone has only a few counts. The chain is built from TRBV19 and TRBJ1-2; 7 nucleotides line up with TRBD1. Germline CDR1 is LNHDA and CDR2 is SQIVND (reference sequence). The junction had 5 bases not matched to a gene; V was cut back by 5 bases and J by 2 bases. The CDR3 runs 14 residues. CDR3: CASSASRGNYGYTF. The CDR3 DNA is TGTGCCAGTAGTGCGTCCAGGGGGAACTATGGCTACACCTTC.

Concerning this clone itself: The same CDR3 also results from other DNA sequences found in this sample. DNA of the CDR3: TGTGCCAGCTCACCGGACGGAACCTACGAGCAGTACTTC. It specifies CASSPDGTYEQYF. The rearrangement uses TRBV18 and TRBJ2-7, with D uncertain. This CDR3 is built from 13 residues. Germline assignment: CDR1 KGHSH and CDR2 LQKENI. V shed 3 bases and J shed 2 bases, with 8 bases lying between them.

As concerns this clone: Likely a read error: the CDR3 ends without its conserved phenylalanine or tryptophan. V and J are TRBV6-1 and TRBJ2-7; D possibly corresponds to TRBD2 (5 bases). CDR1 is MNHNS and CDR2 is SASEGT in the germline V gene. The CDR3 loop spans 13 amino acids. V was clipped by 7 bases and J by 2 bases, with 12 bases between them. CDR3 loop: CASKSGVTYEQYS. The DNA for the CDR3 is TGTGCCAGCAAATCCGGGGTCACCTACGAGCAGTACTCC.

The rearrangement uses TRBV7-8 and TRBJ1-2; the match to TRBD1 covers 7 bases. Per the germline V gene, CDR1 is SGHVS and CDR2 is FQNEAQ. V was pared by 5 bases and J by 9 bases, with 6 bases of the junction left unmatched. This CDR3 contains 12 residues. CDR3: CASSVGQASYTF. CDR3 DNA sequence: TGTGCCAGCAGCGTCGGACAGGCTAGCTACACCTTC.

The CDR3 DNA is TGTGCCAGCAGCCTCAGACAGGGGGCTGCTAATGAAAAACTGTTTTTT. This translates into CASSLRQGAANEKLFF. The V and J genes are TRBV5-4 and TRBJ1-4; TRBD1 matches at 10 bases. The CDR3 totals 16 residues. The V segment lost 4 bases and the J segment 3 bases; nucleotides outside the gene matches: 6. Germline lookup yields CDR1 SGHNT and CDR2 YYREEE (reference sequence).

J is TRBJ2-3 and V is TRBV7-2; weak D call: TRBD2 (7 bases). In germline, CDR1 is SGHTA, CDR2 FQGNSA. The germline V and J ends were trimmed by 5 bases and 0 bases, with 12 bases remaining between them. This CDR3 has 15 residues. CDR3 bases: TGTGCCAGCAGCAGGAGCGGGACAAGCACAGATACGCAGTATTTT. Translating gives CASSRSGTSTDTQYF.

This clone appeared a few times. The V gene is TRBV21-1, the J gene TRBJ2-5; TRBD2 is taken as the D call from the table, unchecked against the DNA. TRBJ2-7 matches the DNA end more closely, so the J call is doubtful. TRBV21-1 corresponds to a pseudogene. There are 12 residues in the CDR3. CDR3 sequence: CASSPALYEQYF. CDR3 DNA sequence: TGTGCCAGCAGCCCCGCCCTCTACGAGCAGTACTTC.